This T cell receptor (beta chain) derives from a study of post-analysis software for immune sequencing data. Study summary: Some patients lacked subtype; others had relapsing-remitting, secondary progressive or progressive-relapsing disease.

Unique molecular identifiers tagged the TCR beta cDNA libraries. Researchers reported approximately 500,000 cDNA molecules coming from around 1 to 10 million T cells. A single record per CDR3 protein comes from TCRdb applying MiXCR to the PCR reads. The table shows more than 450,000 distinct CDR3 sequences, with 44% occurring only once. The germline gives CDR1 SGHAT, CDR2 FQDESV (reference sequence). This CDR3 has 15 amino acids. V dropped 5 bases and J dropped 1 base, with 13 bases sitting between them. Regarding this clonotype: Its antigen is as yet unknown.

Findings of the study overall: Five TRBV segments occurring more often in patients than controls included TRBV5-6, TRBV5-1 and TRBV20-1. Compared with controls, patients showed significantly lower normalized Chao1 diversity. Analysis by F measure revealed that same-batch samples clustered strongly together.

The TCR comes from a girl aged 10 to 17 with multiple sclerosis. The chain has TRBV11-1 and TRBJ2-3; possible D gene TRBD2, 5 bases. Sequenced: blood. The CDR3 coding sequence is TGTGCCAGCAGCCCCGCGCGGGTGCGCACAGATACGCAGTATTTT. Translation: CASSPARVRTDTQYF.